Sequencing of this T cell receptor (beta chain) was carried out in a study of cytomegalovirus exposure and HLA in healthy donors. Whole-study context: The use of the same platform for the 90 to 150 validation repertoires and the roughly 700 first-cohort repertoires was reported by a later analysis.

Points from the study as a whole: Specificity of three CMV-associated chains for CMV antigens was verified in vitro.

Sequencing used immunoSEQ multiplex PCR; TCRdb keeps in-frame clones, though not all of them. Here the sample spans roughly 170,000 clones, about four fifths being singletons. In its sample, this clone was seen a few times. No antigen is known for it. Trimming pared 4 bases from V and 4 bases from J, leaving 13 bases between. Per germline, CDR1 LNHDA and CDR2 SQIVND (reference sequence). This CDR3 is built from 14 residues. The sequencing input was PBMCs. The chain uses TRBV19 and TRBJ1-1; D gene unclear. This clonotype was obtained from a woman aged 18-30 years in good health and CMV-seropositive. The CDR3 nucleotides are TGTGCCAGTAGTACTAAGTTGGGAGGCACTGAAGCTTTCTTT. Translating it yields CASSTKLGGTEAFF.